A selection of T cell receptor beta chains follows, all from one sample in a study of technical replicates of blood from a handful of donors. TCRdb keeps only in-frame clones here, not all; method: immunoSEQ multiplex PCR. The table records tens of thousands of clones, about 95% of them present only once. The sample was T cells isolated from PBMCs. These receptors all stem from a human donor in good health. Both conserved end residues are part of each CDR3. The order of the fields is J gene, D gene, clone size, V gene, CDR3 DNA, CDR3 protein. D genes are given only for firm matches. For some rows the clone size is stated as once, few or many, or as a class when expanded; others skip it.

J gene: TRBJ2-7
D gene: NA
clone size: NA
V gene: TRBV13
CDR3 DNA: TGTGCCAGCAGGACGGACAGCGCCTACGAGCAGTACTTC
CDR3 protein: CASRTDSAYEQYF

J gene: TRBJ2-7
D gene: TRBD2
clone size: once
V gene: TRBV5-8
CDR3 DNA: TGTGCCAGCAGCCGACCCGGGACTAGCGGTACCTACGAGCAGTACTTC
CDR3 protein: CASSRPGTSGTYEQYF

J gene: TRBJ2-6
D gene: NA
clone size: NA
V gene: TRBV6-5
CDR3 DNA: TGTGCCAGCACCCTCACGGGGGGGGCCAACGTCCTGACTTTC
CDR3 protein: CASTLTGGANVLTF

J gene: TRBJ2-7
D gene: NA
clone size: NA
V gene: TRBV19
CDR3 DNA: TGTGCCAGTAGTTCCTCAGGGGTGGGTTACGAGCAGTACTTC
CDR3 protein: CASSSSGVGYEQYF

J gene: TRBJ2-1
D gene: TRBD2
clone size: NA
V gene: TRBV30
CDR3 DNA: TGTGCCTGGATACGCGGGGGGGCCTCCTACAATGAGCAGTTCTTC
CDR3 protein: CAWIRGGASYNEQFF

J gene: TRBJ2-7
D gene: NA
clone size: NA
V gene: TRBV27
CDR3 DNA: TGTGCCAGCAGTTTAGGGGACACCCCCTACTACGAGCAGTACTTC
CDR3 protein: CASSLGDTPYYEQYF

J gene: TRBJ1-5
D gene: NA
clone size: NA
V gene: TRBV2
CDR3 DNA: TGTGCCAGCAGACAACAGGCCCCTAGGGATCAGCCCCAGCATTTT
CDR3 protein: CASRQQAPRDQPQHF

J gene: TRBJ1-1
D gene: TRBD1
clone size: NA
V gene: TRBV9
CDR3 DNA: TGTGCCAGCAGCGGGACAGGGAGGAACACTGAAGCTTTCTTT
CDR3 protein: CASSGTGRNTEAFF

J gene: TRBJ1-2
D gene: NA
clone size: NA
V gene: TRBV11-3
CDR3 DNA: TGTGCCAGCAGCTCCGGTGGGCTCTATGGCTACACCTTC
CDR3 protein: CASSSGGLYGYTF

J gene: TRBJ2-5
D gene: TRBD2
clone size: once
V gene: TRBV7-6
CDR3 DNA: TGTGCCAGCAGCTTTAGCGGGGAGACCCAGTACTTC
CDR3 protein: CASSFSGETQYF

J gene: TRBJ2-7
D gene: NA
clone size: NA
V gene: TRBV6-1
CDR3 DNA: TGTGCCAGCAGTGAAGTAGGGGTTGGGGGCGGCTACGAGCAGTACTTC
CDR3 protein: CASSEVGVGGGYEQYF

J gene: TRBJ1-2
D gene: NA
clone size: once
V gene: TRBV27
CDR3 DNA: TGTGCCAGCAGTTTGAGTCGACAGTCTAACTATGGCTACACCTTC
CDR3 protein: CASSLSRQSNYGYTF

J gene: TRBJ2-2
D gene: NA
clone size: NA
V gene: TRBV4-1
CDR3 DNA: TGCGCCAGCAGCCAAGAAGCAGGGCTGGGGACCGGGGAGCTGTTTTTT
CDR3 protein: CASSQEAGLGTGELFF

J gene: TRBJ2-3
D gene: TRBD2
clone size: NA
V gene: TRBV10-3
CDR3 DNA: TGTGCCACGCGTTTTAGGGCGGGGGGCCCAGATACGCAGTATTTT
CDR3 protein: CATRFRAGGPDTQYF

J gene: TRBJ2-7
D gene: TRBD2
clone size: NA
V gene: TRBV11-2
CDR3 DNA: TGTGCCAGCAGCTCAGGGACTAGCGGGGTCACCTACGAGCAGTACTTC
CDR3 protein: CASSSGTSGVTYEQYF

J gene: TRBJ2-7
D gene: NA
clone size: NA
V gene: TRBV2
CDR3 DNA: TGTGCCAGCAGGGTAGCTTCCTACGAGCAGTACTTC
CDR3 protein: CASRVASYEQYF

J gene: TRBJ2-1
D gene: NA
clone size: NA
V gene: TRBV6-6
CDR3 DNA: TGTGCCACCGGAGGGCGGGGAGGACGACGCGATGAGCAGTTCTTC
CDR3 protein: CATGGRGGRRDEQFF

J gene: TRBJ2-7
D gene: TRBD1
clone size: once
V gene: TRBV5-6
CDR3 DNA: TGTGCCACCTTTTATGGACAGGGGATCCACGAGCAGTACTTC
CDR3 protein: CATFYGQGIHEQYF

J gene: TRBJ2-6
D gene: NA
clone size: NA
V gene: TRBV5-4
CDR3 DNA: TGTGCCAGCAGCCGACAGGCACGGAGGGCCAACGTCCTGACTTTC
CDR3 protein: CASSRQARRANVLTF

J gene: TRBJ2-1
D gene: TRBD1
clone size: NA
V gene: TRBV6-5
CDR3 DNA: TGTGCCAGCAGACATAGGGACAGCTACAATGAGCAGTTCTTC
CDR3 protein: CASRHRDSYNEQFF

J gene: TRBJ1-6
D gene: TRBD1
clone size: NA
V gene: TRBV19
CDR3 DNA: TGTGCCAGTGTTTCAGAGGGACAGGCCAATTCACCCCTCCACTTT
CDR3 protein: CASVSEGQANSPLHF

J gene: TRBJ2-5
D gene: TRBD2
clone size: NA
V gene: TRBV28
CDR3 DNA: TGTGCCAGCAGTTTTAGACTAGCGCAACAAGAGACCCAGTACTTC
CDR3 protein: CASSFRLAQQETQYF

J gene: TRBJ1-1
D gene: TRBD1
clone size: few
V gene: TRBV30
CDR3 DNA: TGTGCCTGGAGTTCAGGGGGTTGGGCCCTAAACACTGAAGCTTTCTTT
CDR3 protein: CAWSSGGWALNTEAFF

J gene: TRBJ2-7
D gene: TRBD2
clone size: NA
V gene: TRBV7-6
CDR3 DNA: TGTGCCAGCAGCTTAGGGGCTAGCGGGGGATCGGGGGAGCAGTACTTC
CDR3 protein: CASSLGASGGSGEQYF